The next 11 T cell receptor beta chains were all read from a single sample in a study of radiation and T cells in renal cell carcinoma. Time point specified: blood 2 weeks post-SBRT. Described treatment: 15 Gy SBRT to primary tumor, nephrectomy 4 weeks later. Some clones are missing from TCRdb's copy, which holds only in-frame ones; the method was immunoSEQ multiplex PCR. In the table there are about 120,000 clones, around 81% of which are singletons. The specimen was blood, collected from a patient whose treatment included radiotherapy and nephrectomy. The receptors come from a man between 50 and 59 years old with renal cell carcinoma.

The chain carries TRBV4-1 and TRBJ2-7; 14 bases fit TRBD2. Germline assignment: CDR1 MGHRA and CDR2 YSYEKL. The V and J ends lost 4 bases and 3 bases, in that order; junction bases with no gene match: 11. This CDR3 spans 18 amino acids. CDR3 loop: CASSRQTSGRASYYEQYF. CDR3 DNA sequence: TGCGCCAGCAGCCGCCAGACTAGCGGGAGGGCCAGTTACTACGAGCAGTACTTC.

The J gene is TRBJ2-7, the V gene TRBV5-6; D may be TRBD2 (6 bases). Trimming left V 4 bases short and J 4 bases short, with 15 bases between. Germline V gives CDR1 SGHDT, CDR2 YYEEEE. The CDR3 is made up of 14 amino acids. CDR3 loop: CASSTPGLQYEQYF. CDR3 in DNA: TGTGCCAGCAGCACCCCGGGACTGCAGTACGAGCAGTACTTC.

The chain links TRBV30 to TRBJ2-7; unclear D gene. With 5 bases removed from V and 3 bases from J, the gap between germline ends came to 5 bases. In germline, CDR1 is GTSNPN, CDR2 SVGIG (reference sequence). The CDR3 runs to 10 residues. CDR3 coding DNA: TGTGCCTGGGGAAACTACGAGCAGTACTTC. It codes for CAWGNYEQYF.

V and J are TRBV7-8 and TRBJ1-1; maybe TRBD1 (5 bases). The ends were cut back, 4 bases at V and 1 base at J, with 16 bases in the middle. CDR1 is SGHVS and CDR2 is FQNEAQ in the germline V gene. This CDR3 comprises 16 residues. The CDR3 loop reads CASSSPAAGPNTEAFF. Written as DNA, the CDR3 is TGTGCCAGCAGCTCCCCCGCGGCGGGACCGAACACTGAAGCTTTCTTT. Variable domain in full (rest from reference TRBV7-8 and TRBJ1-1): GAGVSQSPRYKVAKRGQDVALRCDPISGHVSLFWYQQALGQGPEFLTYFQNEAQLDKSGLPSDRFFAERPEGSVSTLKIQRTQQEDSAVYLCASSSPAAGPNTEAFFGQGTRLTVV.

The table lists this clone with many counts. CDR3: CASSQDLRRANTEAFF. The CDR3 bases are TGCGCCAGCAGCCAAGATTTACGGAGGGCGAACACTGAAGCTTTCTTT. The rearrangement uses TRBV4-1 and TRBJ1-1, with D unresolved. Germline-derived CDR1 and CDR2 are MGHRA and YSYEKL. V lost 0 bases and J lost 1, with 12 bases in between. The CDR3 consists of 16 residues.

V and J are TRBV7-2 and TRBJ1-3; D remains unclear. Germline CDR1 reads SGHTA; CDR2 reads FQGNSA. V lost 5 bases and J lost 0, with 14 bases in between. CDR3 length: 16 residues. The CDR3 sequence: CASSQRPASSGNTIYF. The DNA of the CDR3 is TGTGCCAGCAGCCAACGTCCTGCGAGCTCTGGAAACACCATATATTTT.

The chain links TRBV7-9 to TRBJ1-2; a possible D gene is TRBD1 (6 bases). The ends were cut back, 4 bases at V and 8 bases at J, with 8 bases in the middle. The CDR3 runs to 11 residues. CDR1 is SEHNR, CDR2 FQNEAQ, per germline (reference sequence). CDR3 DNA sequence: TGTGCCAGCAGCTCAGGGGAGGGCTACACCTTC. Residues: CASSSGEGYTF.

The CDR3 bases are TGCAGCGTTGCACAGGAAACCTACGAGCAGTACTTC. Encoded protein: CSVAQETYEQYF. The V gene is TRBV29-1, the J gene TRBJ2-7; D perhaps matches TRBD1 (5 bases). Looked up from germline, CDR1 is SQVTM and CDR2 is ANQGSEA. The V end was cut by 4 bases, the J end by 2 bases, with 9 bases between. The CDR3 runs to 12 residues.

The chain links TRBV4-1 to TRBJ2-7, with TRBD1 matching 8 bases. Germline values: CDR1 MGHRA, CDR2 YSYEKL. The junction had 9 bases not matched to a gene; V was cut back by 3 bases and J by 2 bases. The CDR3 length is 16 residues. The CDR3 coding sequence is TGCGCCAGCAGCCAGGACAGACAGGGGTGGCCCTACGAGCAGTACTTC. Its translation: CASSQDRQGWPYEQYF.

In its sample, this clone was seen a few times. The CDR3 is CASSFDSTSPLHF. The DNA for the CDR3 is TGCGCCAGCAGCTTTGACAGTACTTCACCCCTCCACTTT. V gene TRBV5-1 combines with J gene TRBJ1-6, with a tentative D call TRBD1 (5 bases). V was shortened by 2 bases and J by 9 bases, with 9 bases between the two germline ends. The CDR3 contains 13 residues. Germline CDR1 SGHRS, CDR2 YFSETQ.

This clone appeared once. The rearrangement joins TRBV10-3 to TRBJ2-1, with D perhaps being TRBD1 or TRBD2 (5 bases each). V was clipped by 6 bases and J by 6 bases, with 15 bases between them. The CDR3 length is 14 residues. The V gene's germline CDR1 is ENHRY and CDR2 SYGVKD. The CDR3 reads CAIRGTYGGNEQFF. The CDR3 bases are TGTGCCATCAGAGGGACCTATGGGGGCAATGAGCAGTTCTTC.